The 30 T cell receptor beta chains listed next were all sequenced from one sample in a study of immune evolution from preneoplasia to lung adenocarcinoma. The repertoire was sequenced with immunoSEQ multiplex PCR; TCRdb's copy has only in-frame clones and lacks some. The table has thousands of clones, 80% to 90% seen once. The sequenced sample was FFPE invasive lung adenocarcinoma tissue. These receptors came from a person between 65 and 79 years old with invasive lung adenocarcinoma.

This chain joins TRBV4-3 and TRBJ2-3; D could derive from TRBD1 or TRBD2 (5 bases each). The germline gives CDR1 LGHNA, CDR2 YSLEER. The CDR3 totals 13 residues. Trimming shortened V by 0 bases and J by 4 bases, and 5 bases separated the two germline ends. CDR3 nucleotides: TGCGCCAGCAGCCAAGAGGGACCAGATACGCAGTATTTT. Protein: CASSQEGPDTQYF.

J is TRBJ2-1 and V is TRBV4-3, with D tentatively TRBD2 (6 bases). Between the trimmed V and J ends, which lost 0 bases and 4 bases, there was a span of 13 bases. This CDR3 is 16 amino acids long. CDR1 LGHNA and CDR2 YSLEER come from the germline V gene. The CDR3 spells CASSQESGVVYNEQFF. The CDR3 nucleotides read TGCGCCAGCAGCCAAGAATCGGGAGTCGTATACAATGAGCAGTTCTTC.

This clone showed up just a few times. The chain joins TRBV7-9 to TRBJ1-1; D is perhaps TRBD1 (6 bases). Trimming cost V 6 bases and J 2 bases, with 16 bases left between them. CDR1 and CDR2 (germline): SEHNR, FQNEAQ (reference sequence). The CDR3 consists of 15 residues. The CDR3 DNA sequence: TGTGCCAGCAGGGACGCGTCAGGGGCAAACACTGAAGCTTTCTTT. Translating gives CASRDASGANTEAFF.

The CDR3 DNA reads TGTGCCACCAGCAAGCGGACAGGGCAAGGCTACACCTTC. Amino acid sequence: CATSKRTGQGYTF. This chain links TRBV15 with TRBJ1-2, with 8 nucleotides matching TRBD1. Germline trimming cut 4 bases from V and 8 bases from J; bases unmatched to any gene: 6. CDR1 is LNHNV and CDR2 is YYDKDF in the germline V gene (reference sequence). The CDR3 is 13 amino acids.

CDR3 loop: CASSLTAIVDEQFF. The CDR3 nucleotides are TGCGCCAGCAGCCTTACCGCCATAGTCGATGAGCAGTTCTTC. This chain links TRBV4-1 with TRBJ2-1; D is undetermined. CDR3 length equals 14 residues. V was pared by 4 bases and J by 8 bases, with 15 bases between. Germline assignment: CDR1 MGHRA and CDR2 YSYEKL.

The chain links TRBV19 to TRBJ2-2; possible D gene TRBD1, 7 bases. Trimming cost V 4 bases and J 9 bases, with 18 bases left between them. The CDR3 loop spans 15 amino acids. The germline V gene encodes CDR1 LNHDA and CDR2 SQIVND (reference sequence). The chain's CDR3 is CASSRNRGGGRELFF. As DNA, the CDR3 is TGTGCCAGTAGTAGGAACAGGGGAGGAGGACGGGAGCTGTTTTTT. Variable domain in full (rest from reference TRBV19 and TRBJ2-2): DGGITQSPKYLFRKEGQNVTLSCEQNLNHDAMYWYRQDPGQGLRLIYYSQIVNDFQKGDIAEGYSVSREKKESFPLTVTSAQKNPTAFYLCASSRNRGGGRELFFGEGSRLTVL.

This clone was counted a single time. CDR3 bases: TGTGCCAGCAGCCAAGACACTGGGACTTTCAACACAGATACGCAGTATTTT. Translation gives CASSQDTGTFNTDTQYF. The rearrangement uses TRBV4-2 and TRBJ2-3; weak D call: TRBD2 (6 bases). The CDR3 covers 17 residues. Germline V CDR1 and CDR2: LGHNA, YNFKEQ. V was cut by 0 bases and J by 2 bases, with 15 bases left in between.

The chain carries TRBV11-3 and TRBJ2-6, with 7 bases identical to TRBD1. The V gene's germline CDR1 is SGHNT and CDR2 YENEEA. Unmatched junction bases numbered 5, after V lost 3 bases and J lost 0 bases. CDR3 size: 17 residues. In DNA form, the CDR3 reads TGTGCCAGCAGCTTCGGACAGGTTAGCTCTGGGGCCAACGTCCTGACTTTC. Translated, it gives CASSFGQVSSGANVLTF.

The chain links TRBV19 to TRBJ2-5, with 10 bases lining up with TRBD2. There are 15 residues in the CDR3. The junction had 4 bases not matched to a gene; V was cut back by 5 bases and J by 1 base. Germline V gives CDR1 LNHDA, CDR2 SQIVND (reference sequence). The CDR3 DNA reads as TGTGCCAGTAGTTCCCGGACTAGCGGCCAAGAGACCCAGTACTTC. It is translated as CASSSRTSGQETQYF. Drawing the rest from reference TRBV19 and TRBJ2-5, the complete variable domain is DGGITQSPKYLFRKEGQNVTLSCEQNLNHDAMYWYRQDPGQGLRLIYYSQIVNDFQKGDIAEGYSVSREKKESFPLTVTSAQKNPTAFYLCASSSRTSGQETQYFGPGTRLLVL.

The V gene is TRBV11-2, the J gene TRBJ1-1; D not certain. The CDR3 spans 13 residues. Trimming removed 6 bases from V and 0 bases from J, with 8 bases in between. Germline V CDR1 and CDR2: SGHAT, FQNNGV. CDR3 sequence (DNA): TGTGCCAGCAGAGAAGACCTGAACACTGAAGCTTTCTTT. Its protein is CASREDLNTEAFF.

This chain links TRBV7-5 with TRBJ2-5; no DNA check was done on the table's D call, TRBD1. TRBV7-5 is labeled a pseudogene. This CDR3 comprises 13 residues. The CDR3 loop reads CASSRGQEETQYF. The CDR3 nucleotides read TGTGCCAGCAGCCGGGGACAGGAAGAGACCCAGTACTTC.

CDR3 DNA: TGTGCCAGCAGCTCCCGGGCGGCTAGCTCTGGGGCCAACGTCCTGACTTTC. Translated, it gives CASSSRAASSGANVLTF. The rearrangement links TRBV7-6 to TRBJ2-6; D unclear. Deletions cut 4 bases from V and 0 bases from J, with 13 bases between. The germline V gene encodes CDR1 SGHVS and CDR2 FNYEAQ. The CDR3 contains 17 residues.

The chain carries TRBV11-2 and TRBJ2-5; D remains unclear. The ends were cut back, 6 bases at V and 5 bases at J, with 16 bases in the middle. The CDR3 contains 14 residues. Per the germline V gene, CDR1 is SGHAT and CDR2 is FQNNGV. The CDR3 nucleotides are TGTGCCAGCAGGGGCAGATCCGGTCGGGAGACCCAGTACTTC. Translated, it gives CASRGRSGRETQYF.

V usage is TRBV28 and J usage is TRBJ2-1; D is perhaps TRBD1 (6 bases). The V gene lost 6 bases and the J gene lost 0 bases, with 9 bases spanning the gap. This CDR3 spans 14 amino acids. CDR1 and CDR2 from the germline V gene are MDHEN and SYDVKM. The CDR3 DNA is TGTGCCAGCAGCCAACAGGGCTCCTACAATGAGCAGTTCTTC. Protein product: CASSQQGSYNEQFF. Complete variable domain (other parts from reference TRBV28 and TRBJ2-1): DVKVTQSSRYLVKRTGEKVFLECVQDMDHENMFWYRQDPGLGLRLIYFSYDVKMKEKGDIPEGYSVSREKKERFSLILESASTNQTSMYLCASSQQGSYNEQFFGPGTRLTVL.

The chain couples TRBV5-6 to TRBJ2-5; 7 bases map to TRBD2. The CDR3 spans 15 residues. V trimming: 0 bases; J trimming: 2 bases; junction bases outside the gene matches: 4. From germline, CDR1 is SGHDT and CDR2 YYEEEE. CDR3: CASSLVGGTQETQYF. Here the CDR3 DNA reads TGTGCCAGCAGCTTGGTGGGGGGGACGCAAGAGACCCAGTACTTC.

V and J are TRBV12-5 and TRBJ2-1; D may be TRBD2 (6 bases). The CDR3 length is 14 residues. The ends were cut back, 1 base at V and 7 bases at J, with 11 bases in the middle. Germline CDR1 reads LGHNT; CDR2 reads FRNRAP. The DNA of the CDR3 is TGTGCTAGTGGTTTGGGCCTAGCGAGGAATGAGCAGTTCTTC. Translation: CASGLGLARNEQFF.

This chain connects TRBV25-1 to TRBJ1-2; 8 positions agree with TRBD1. V trimming: 4 bases; J trimming: 5 bases; junction bases outside the gene matches: 6. The CDR3 totals 14 residues. The germline V gene encodes CDR1 MGHDK and CDR2 SYGVNS. This chain's CDR3 is CASSGQGAFYGYTF. The CDR3, as DNA: TGTGCCAGCAGTGGTCAGGGGGCTTTTTATGGCTACACCTTC.

The V and J genes are TRBV18 and TRBJ1-5, with a weak D call TRBD1 (6 bases). The CDR3 sequence is 15 residues long. V dropped 0 bases and J dropped 7 bases, with 13 bases sitting between them. The V gene's germline CDR1 is KGHSH and CDR2 LQKENI. The CDR3 DNA reads as TGTGCCAGCTCACCACCAGGGACAACAGGGCAGCCCCAGCATTTT. Protein: CASSPPGTTGQPQHF.

The chain recombines TRBV19 with TRBJ1-1, with D possibly being TRBD1 (5 bases). The CDR3 contains 13 residues. The V gene's germline CDR1 is LNHDA and CDR2 SQIVND (reference sequence). Trimming left V 1 base short and J 5 bases short, with 8 bases between. The CDR3 region is CASSIGRGTEAFF. The DNA of the CDR3 is TGTGCCAGTAGTATAGGTCGGGGGACTGAAGCTTTCTTT.

This clone appeared a few times. The rearrangement links TRBV6-7 to TRBJ1-1, with D perhaps TRBD1 (6 bases). TRBV6-7 is an ORF, with its function uncertain. Deletions cut 2 bases from V and 1 base from J, with 8 bases between. This CDR3 comprises 14 residues. CDR3 amino acids: CASSYPRGNTEAFF. CDR3 DNA: TGTGCCAGCAGTTACCCCAGGGGGAACACTGAAGCTTTCTTT.

The rearrangement joins TRBV19 to TRBJ1-4; D is perhaps TRBD1 (5 bases). Per the germline V gene, CDR1 is LNHDA and CDR2 is SQIVND (reference sequence). There are 15 residues in the CDR3. V lost 0 bases and J lost 8, with 13 bases in between. For the CDR3, the DNA is TGTGCCAGTAGTATAGAAATCGGGGCGGGGGAAAAACTGTTTTTT. Its protein is CASSIEIGAGEKLFF.

This CDR3 reads CASSLKGQGGGYTF. The CDR3 DNA is TGTGCCAGCAGTTTAAAGGGACAGGGTGGCGGCTACACCTTC. V usage is TRBV28 and J usage is TRBJ1-2, with 9 nucleotides matching TRBD1. The CDR3 spans 14 residues. Per the germline V gene, CDR1 is MDHEN and CDR2 is SYDVKM. V gave up 2 bases and J gave up 8 bases; unmatched junction bases: 6.

The V call is TRBV18, the J call TRBJ2-7, with 7 bases matching TRBD1. This CDR3 comprises 13 residues. CDR1 is KGHSH, CDR2 LQKENI, per germline. V was pared by 6 bases and J by 5 bases, with 7 bases of the junction left unmatched. The CDR3 DNA is TGTGCCAGCTCCAGGGACAGCGGAGACGAGCAGTACTTC. Translation gives CASSRDSGDEQYF.

The chain links TRBV11-2 to TRBJ1-1; D unclear. Germline CDR1 SGHAT, CDR2 FQNNGV. The CDR3 sequence is 14 residues long. The V end lost 5 bases, the J end lost 5 bases, and 15 bases lay between the germline ends. CDR3 region: CASSPGVFGTEAFF. In nucleotides, the CDR3 is TGTGCCAGCAGCCCAGGAGTCTTTGGGACTGAAGCTTTCTTT.

The rearrangement uses TRBV7-8 and TRBJ1-2; TRBD1 might be the D (6 bases). CDR1 is SGHVS and CDR2 is FQNEAQ in the germline V gene. This CDR3 has 15 amino acids. V lost 4 bases, J lost 3 bases, and 15 bases lay in between. The CDR3: CASSSGTSIYYGYTF. The DNA for the CDR3 is TGTGCCAGCAGCTCCGGGACATCGATCTACTATGGCTACACCTTC.

The chain has TRBV11-1 and TRBJ2-7, with 10 bases lining up with TRBD2. V was clipped by 2 bases and J by 5 bases; unmatched bases: 12. The CDR3 contains 17 residues. Germline values: CDR1 SGHAT, CDR2 FQDESV (reference sequence). The CDR3 DNA follows: TGTGCCAGCAGCTTAAGGGCTAGCGGGAGCGGTTTACACGAGCAGTACTTC. Encoded protein: CASSLRASGSGLHEQYF. Full variable domain (rest looked up from reference TRBV11-1 and TRBJ2-7): EAEVAQSPRYKITEKSQAVAFWCDPISGHATLYWYRQILGQGPELLVQFQDESVVDDSQLPKDRFSAERLKGVDSTLKIQPAELGDSAMYLCASSLRASGSGLHEQYFGPGTRLTVT.

CDR3 bases: TGTGCCCGACTAAGGGGATCCTATGGCTACACCTTC. It specifies CARLRGSYGYTF. The chain has TRBV30 and TRBJ1-2, with D maybe TRBD1 (5 bases). The CDR3 spans 12 residues. V was shortened by 8 bases and J by 4 bases, with 14 bases between the two germline ends. Germline assignment: CDR1 GTSNPN and CDR2 SVGIG (reference sequence).

The J gene is TRBJ2-1, the V gene TRBV4-3, with D maybe TRBD1 (6 bases). This CDR3 spans 18 amino acids. The ends were cut back, 1 base at V and 10 bases at J, with 26 bases in the middle. Germline V gene lookup returns CDR1 LGHNA and CDR2 YSLEER. The CDR3 loop is CASSQAGPRDVQGREQFF. For the CDR3, the DNA is TGCGCCAGCAGCCAAGCTGGGCCAAGGGACGTCCAGGGGAGAGAGCAGTTCTTC.

The genes are TRBV19 and TRBJ1-5, with 7 bases identical to TRBD1. CDR1 and CDR2 from the germline V gene are LNHDA and SQIVND (reference sequence). There are 15 residues in the CDR3. V shed 4 bases, J shed 4 bases, and the junction held 7 bases outside the gene matches. CDR3 DNA: TGTGCCAGTAGTACCATCACAGGGGCAAATCAGCCCCAGCATTTT. This translates into CASSTITGANQPQHF.

The chain has TRBV30 and TRBJ1-1; TRBD1 matches at 7 bases. Germline values: CDR1 GTSNPN, CDR2 SVGIG (reference sequence). The CDR3 spans 14 residues. V was clipped by 4 bases and J by 3 bases; unmatched bases: 8. Here the CDR3 reads CAWNSGQVDTEAFF. The CDR3 DNA reads TGTGCCTGGAACTCCGGACAGGTGGACACTGAAGCTTTCTTT.